Each of the 20 T cell receptor beta chains below was sequenced from the same sample in a study of graft-versus-host responses after intestinal transplantation. The data were produced by immunoSEQ multiplex PCR, yet TCRdb's version contains in-frame clones alone and is incomplete. The profile shows about 47,000 clones, approximately 95% of them singletons. This sample comprised PBMCs, obtained approximately 350 days after intestinal transplant. All receptors come from a human patient who received an intestinal transplant, so some T cells may come from the graft donor.

Regarding this clone: This CDR3 is also generated by other DNA sequences in the sample. CDR3 sequence reads: CASSLGTGSYEQYF. The CDR3 bases are TGTGCCAGCAGCTTAGGCACAGGGAGCTACGAGCAGTACTTC. The V and J genes are TRBV11-2 and TRBJ2-7; the D gene is possibly TRBD1 (6 bases). V lost 1 base and J lost 3, with 10 bases in between. The CDR3 runs to 14 residues. The germline V gene has CDR1 SGHAT and CDR2 FQNNGV. Full variable domain (remainder filled in from reference TRBV11-2 and TRBJ2-7): EAGVAQSPRYKIIEKRQSVAFWCNPISGHATLYWYQQILGQGPKLLIQFQNNGVVDDSQLPKDRFSAERLKGVDSTLKIQPAKLEDSAVYLCASSLGTGSYEQYFGPGTRLTVT.

The chain recombines TRBV11-3 with TRBJ2-7; 7 nucleotides align to TRBD1. Germline CDR1 and CDR2: SGHNT and YENEEA. The CDR3 covers 14 residues. After removal of 5 bases from V and 1 base from J, the junction contained 5 bases not matched to a gene. CDR3 in amino acids: CASSLTGRSYEQYF. CDR3 sequence (DNA): TGTGCCAGCAGCCTGACAGGGAGATCCTACGAGCAGTACTTC.

The gene calls are TRBV18 and TRBJ2-7; 9 bases are shared with TRBD1. J lost 4 bases, V lost 3 bases, and 7 bases had no gene match. The germline V gene has CDR1 KGHSH and CDR2 LQKENI. CDR3 length: 15 residues. In DNA, the CDR3 is TGTGCCAGCTCACCTGGGACAGGGAATGAGTACGAGCAGTACTTC. Protein: CASSPGTGNEYEQYF.

This clone came up a few times. V is TRBV7-9 and J is TRBJ1-4; TRBD1 is a possible D gene (6 bases). The CDR3 totals 13 residues. Germline assignment: CDR1 SEHNR and CDR2 FQNEAQ (reference sequence). The germline V and J ends were trimmed by 2 bases and 8 bases, with 9 bases remaining between them. The DNA of the CDR3 is TGTGCCAGCAGCTTATCGGGGGGCGAAAAACTGTTTTTT. Residues: CASSLSGGEKLFF.

This chain links TRBV29-1 with TRBJ1-1; possibly TRBD1 for D (5 bases). Germline lookup yields CDR1 SQVTM and CDR2 ANQGSEA. V shed 4 bases and J shed 0 bases, with 9 bases lying between them. The CDR3 totals 13 residues. CDR3 sequence reads: CSVAGLMNTEAFF. In nucleotides, the CDR3 is TGCAGCGTTGCGGGGCTCATGAACACTGAAGCTTTCTTT.

The chain combines TRBV5-1 with TRBJ2-7; D possibly matches TRBD1 or TRBD2 (5 bases each). V was cut by 1 base and J by 1 base, with 18 bases left in between. The CDR3 consists of 17 residues. Germline V gene data show CDR1 as SGHRS and CDR2 as YFSETQ. The DNA of the CDR3 is TGCGCCAGCAGCTTGTTACCCGGGACGGCTTTTTCCTACGAGCAGTACTTC. This codes for CASSLLPGTAFSYEQYF.

The gene calls are TRBV29-1 and TRBJ2-1; D might be TRBD1 or TRBD2, each matching 6 bases. This CDR3 spans 14 amino acids. Germline values: CDR1 SQVTM, CDR2 ANQGSEA. The V gene lost 3 bases and the J gene lost 3 bases, with 12 bases spanning the gap. The CDR3 coding sequence is TGCAGCGTTGATGTGGGGGGCATCTACAATGAGCAGTTCTTC. Translating it yields CSVDVGGIYNEQFF.

The rearrangement joins TRBV5-6 to TRBJ2-7; no reliable D call. Deletions cut 4 bases from V and 1 base from J, with 3 bases between. CDR1 is SGHDT and CDR2 is YYEEEE in the germline V gene. This CDR3 has 11 residues. CDR3 bases: TGTGCCAGCAGCCGATCCTACGAGCAGTACTTC. Translated, it gives CASSRSYEQYF. The full variable domain, rest sourced from reference TRBV5-6 and TRBJ2-7, is DAGVTQSPTHLIKTRGQQVTLRCSPKSGHDTVSWYQQALGQGPQFIFQYYEEEERQRGNFPDRFSGHQFPNYSSELNVNALLLGDSALYLCASSRSYEQYFGPGTRLTVT.

This chain connects TRBV9 to TRBJ2-6, with D maybe TRBD1 (5 bases). The CDR3 is 14 amino acids. With 3 bases removed from V and 4 bases from J, the gap between germline ends came to 8 bases. CDR1 is SGDLS, CDR2 YYNGEE, per germline. CDR3 in DNA: TGTGCCAGCAGCGGGGGCTCAGGGGCCAACGTCCTGACTTTC. Translated: CASSGGSGANVLTF. Variable domain in full (rest from reference TRBV9 and TRBJ2-6): DSGVTQTPKHLITATGQRVTLRCSPRSGDLSVYWYQQSLDQGLQFLIQYYNGEERAKGNILERFSAQQFPDLHSELNLSSLELGDSALYFCASSGGSGANVLTFGAGSRLTVL.

The J gene is TRBJ1-4, the V gene TRBV5-1; the D is unclear. This CDR3 contains 15 residues. In germline, CDR1 is SGHRS, CDR2 YFSETQ. Trimming cost V 3 bases and J 6 bases, with 15 bases left between them. Here the CDR3 DNA reads TGCGCCAGCAGCTCGCTACCGGGGAAGGATGAAAAACTGTTTTTT. Translating it yields CASSSLPGKDEKLFF.

This chain joins TRBV2 and TRBJ2-7, with 10 bases that match TRBD1. The CDR3 is made up of 14 amino acids. From germline, CDR1 is SNHLY and CDR2 FYNNEI. Trimming cost V 6 bases and J 5 bases; bases outside gene matches: 7. The CDR3 DNA reads as TGTGCCAGCAGGAGGGGGACAGGGGCGAACGAGCAGTACTTC. Translating gives CASRRGTGANEQYF.

The genes are TRBV5-4 and TRBJ1-1; 7 bases fit TRBD1. V lost 4 bases, J lost 0 bases, and 9 bases stayed unmatched. The CDR3 runs to 16 residues. CDR1 is SGHNT, CDR2 YYREEE, per germline (reference sequence). The DNA for the CDR3 is TGTGCCAGCAGCCCCCCGACAGGGAGCATGAACACTGAAGCTTTCTTT. Amino acid sequence: CASSPPTGSMNTEAFF.

The gene calls are TRBV5-1 and TRBJ2-5; D not certain. Germline CDR1 is SGHRS and CDR2 is YFSETQ. CDR3 length: 16 residues. V lost 4 bases and J 5 bases, leaving 21 bases between the germline ends. The CDR3 DNA follows: TGCGCCAGCAGCCTCCGACAAGGGTCTTCCGGTGAGACCCAGTACTTC. Protein sequence: CASSLRQGSSGETQYF.

The V and J genes are TRBV4-1 and TRBJ1-3; 8 bases map to TRBD1. Germline CDR1 and CDR2: MGHRA and YSYEKL. V shed 1 base and J 3 bases; nucleotides not matched to a gene: 8. The CDR3 spans 17 residues. The CDR3 sequence: CASSQGTGRTFGNTIYF. The CDR3, as DNA: TGCGCCAGCAGCCAAGGGACAGGGAGGACTTTTGGAAACACCATATATTTT.

The chain combines TRBV7-9 with TRBJ2-2; D gene unclear. Germline assignment: CDR1 SEHNR and CDR2 FQNEAQ (reference sequence). The CDR3 sequence is 12 residues long. V shed 5 bases and J shed 6 bases, with 7 bases lying between them. The CDR3: CASSPGAGELFF. The CDR3 DNA reads TGTGCCAGCAGCCCTGGGGCCGGGGAGCTGTTTTTT. The full variable domain, with the rest looked up from reference TRBV7-9 and TRBJ2-2, is DTGVSQNPRHKITKRGQNVTFRCDPISEHNRLYWYRQTLGQGPEFLTYFQNEAQLEKSRLLSDRFSAERPKGSFSTLEIQRTEQGDSAMYLCASSPGAGELFFGEGSRLTVL.

The gene calls are TRBV19 and TRBJ1-1; D is uncertain. Germline V CDR1 and CDR2: LNHDA, SQIVND (reference sequence). V was shortened by 1 base and J by 13 bases, with 10 bases between the two germline ends. The CDR3 spans 11 residues. This CDR3 is CASSIGTYGFF. The CDR3, as DNA: TGTGCCAGTAGTATAGGGACTTACGGTTTCTTT.

This chain uses TRBV6-5 with TRBJ2-7, with D perhaps matching TRBD2 (7 bases). Trimming removed 5 bases from V and 7 bases from J, with 15 bases in between. This CDR3 comprises 13 residues. The germline CDR1 and CDR2 sequences are MNHEY and SVGAGI. The CDR3 DNA sequence: TGTGCCAGCAGTAGTAGGGGGGGTTGGGAGCAGTACTTC. Its translation is CASSSRGGWEQYF.

The chain links TRBV6-1 to TRBJ2-3, with D unclear. Trimming removed 7 bases at V and 6 bases at J, with 8 bases between. This CDR3 contains 11 residues. Germline CDR1 reads MNHNS; CDR2 reads SASEGT. CDR3: CASISVDTQYF. In DNA form, the CDR3 reads TGTGCCAGCATATCCGTGGATACGCAGTATTTT.

The CDR3 is CASSEPGLEGYTF. The DNA for the CDR3 is TGTGCCAGCAGTGAACCGGGACTGGAAGGCTACACCTTC. V is TRBV25-1 and J is TRBJ1-2, with a tentative D call TRBD1 (5 bases). This CDR3 comprises 13 residues. Germline V gene sequence: CDR1 MGHDK, CDR2 SYGVNS. The V end lost 2 bases, the J end lost 8 bases, and 12 bases lay between the germline ends.

The V gene is TRBV29-1, the J gene TRBJ2-1; TRBD1 matches 9 bases. Trimming removed 7 bases from V and 7 bases from J; junction bases left unmatched: 8. The CDR3 has 13 amino acids. CDR1 SQVTM and CDR2 ANQGSEA come from the germline V gene. The CDR3 reads CSAPGQGGNEQFF. The CDR3 DNA reads TGCAGCGCGCCGGGACAGGGAGGGAATGAGCAGTTCTTC.